The 12 T cell receptor beta chains below were found in one sample sequenced in a study of blood T cell repertoires in COVID-19. TCRdb's copy holds only in-frame clones and misses some; the assay was immunoSEQ multiplex PCR. The sample yields roughly 83,000 clones, around 88% seen once. Source material: peripheral blood. The receptors here all came from a man aged 50-59 years with active COVID-19.

The chain uses TRBV30 and TRBJ2-3; D is unresolved. Trimming shortened V by 5 bases and J by 0 bases, and 9 bases separated the two germline ends. The CDR3 extends over 13 amino acids. Germline V gene data show CDR1 as GTSNPN and CDR2 as SVGIG (reference sequence). CDR3 DNA sequence: TGTGCCTGGGACCAACTTAGCACAGATACGCAGTATTTT. Translated, it gives CAWDQLSTDTQYF.

This chain connects TRBV18 to TRBJ1-5; 7 bases are a match to TRBD1. Germline V lookup: CDR1 KGHSH, CDR2 LQKENI. Trimming at V came to 4 bases and at J to 5 bases, leaving 5 bases not matched to a gene. The length of the CDR3 is 14 residues. DNA of the CDR3: TGTGCCAGCTCACGGGACAGAACAGATCAGCCCCAGCATTTT. Protein sequence: CASSRDRTDQPQHF.

The rearrangement joins TRBV30 to TRBJ2-7; TRBD1 might be the D (6 bases). The V gene lost 2 bases and the J gene lost 2 bases, with 10 bases spanning the gap. This CDR3 spans 13 amino acids. CDR1 and CDR2 from the germline V gene are GTSNPN and SVGIG (reference sequence). CDR3 in amino acids: CAWSNRAAYEQYF. The CDR3 nucleotides read TGTGCCTGGAGTAACAGGGCGGCCTACGAGCAGTACTTC. Together with reference TRBV30 and TRBJ2-7, the CDR3 gives the full variable domain: SQTIHQWPATLVQPVGSPLSLECTVEGTSNPNLYWYRQAAGRGLQLLFYSVGIGQISSEVPQNLSASRPQDRQFILSSKKLLLSDSGFYLCAWSNRAAYEQYFGPGTRLTVT.

This clone is a singleton in its sample. The rearrangement joins TRBV19 to TRBJ2-7; D gene unclear. Germline CDR1 reads LNHDA; CDR2 reads SQIVND (reference sequence). V was pared by 1 base and J by 1 base, with 11 bases between. This CDR3 region has 15 residues. CDR3 nucleotides: TGTGCCAGTAGTATAGCGAACAGTGGGTCCTACGAGCAGTACTTC. Its translation: CASSIANSGSYEQYF.

The genes are TRBV5-7 and TRBJ2-2, with 14 nucleotides matching TRBD2. TRBV5-7 is reported as an ORF; its role is uncertain. The V gene end was trimmed by 0 bases and the J gene end by 5 bases; junction bases not matched to a gene: 6. There are 18 residues in the CDR3. The DNA for the CDR3 is TGTGCCAGCAGCTTGGGACTAGCGGGAGGGCCAAGGACCGGGGAGCTGTTTTTT. Protein: CASSLGLAGGPRTGELFF.

The V call is TRBV28, the J call TRBJ1-1; 10 bases align to TRBD1. CDR1 and CDR2 from the germline V gene are MDHEN and SYDVKM. The CDR3 contains 16 residues. V lost 6 bases, J lost 6 bases, and 13 bases stayed unmatched. Here the CDR3 reads CASSSTPGQGLAEAFF. CDR3 DNA: TGTGCCAGCAGCTCTACTCCGGGACAGGGGCTGGCTGAAGCTTTCTTT. Drawing the rest from reference TRBV28 and TRBJ1-1, the complete variable domain is DVKVTQSSRYLVKRTGEKVFLECVQDMDHENMFWYRQDPGLGLRLIYFSYDVKMKEKGDIPEGYSVSREKKERFSLILESASTNQTSMYLCASSSTPGQGLAEAFFGQGTRLTVV.

This clone has only a few counts. The chain carries TRBV27 and TRBJ2-1, with 7 bases matching TRBD2. J lost 7 bases, V lost 4 bases, and 16 bases had no gene match. CDR3 length: 17 amino acids. Germline V lookup: CDR1 MNHEY, CDR2 SMNVEV (reference sequence). The chain's CDR3 is CASSSGDGGGARNEQFF. CDR3 in DNA: TGTGCCAGCAGTTCGGGCGACGGCGGGGGAGCTCGTAATGAGCAGTTCTTC.

The chain joins TRBV24-1 to TRBJ2-4; 7 positions agree with TRBD1. The CDR3 spans 14 residues. Germline V lookup: CDR1 KGHDR, CDR2 SFDVKD. With V trimmed by 4 bases and J by 8 bases, 7 bases remained unmatched. CDR3 region: CATSETGKGDIQYF. CDR3 in DNA: TGTGCCACCAGTGAGACAGGGAAGGGAGACATTCAGTACTTC.

The rearrangement uses TRBV3-1 (or the pseudogene TRBV3-2) and TRBJ2-1; TRBD2 is a possible D gene (6 bases). Per the germline V gene, CDR1 is LGHDT and CDR2 is YNNKEL (reference sequence). This CDR3 is 19 amino acids long. The V end was cut by 1 base, the J end by 0 bases, with 19 bases between. CDR3 in amino acids: CASSQVTGEGFSSYNEQFF. In nucleotides, the CDR3 is TGTGCCAGCAGCCAAGTGACGGGAGAGGGATTCAGCTCCTACAATGAGCAGTTCTTC.

The chain combines TRBV27 with TRBJ2-2, with D possibly matching TRBD2 (6 bases). Trimming shortened V by 2 bases and J by 6 bases, and 13 bases separated the two germline ends. CDR1 is MNHEY and CDR2 is SMNVEV in the germline V gene (reference sequence). The CDR3 covers 15 residues. This CDR3 reads CASSLILGGPGELFF. The CDR3 coding sequence is TGTGCCAGCAGTTTAATCCTCGGGGGTCCCGGGGAGCTGTTTTTT.

This chain joins TRBV28 and TRBJ1-1; 8 bases line up with TRBD1. After removal of 5 bases from V and 4 bases from J, the junction contained 9 bases not matched to a gene. The CDR3 covers 15 residues. CDR1 is MDHEN, CDR2 SYDVKM, per germline. CDR3 protein: CASSTPTGVGTEAFF. For the CDR3, the DNA is TGTGCCAGCAGTACACCGACAGGGGTGGGCACTGAAGCTTTCTTT.

The chain recombines TRBV29-1 with TRBJ1-2, with D possibly being TRBD1 (5 bases). V was trimmed by 6 bases and J by 4 bases, leaving 9 bases between them. This CDR3 has 11 residues. Germline CDR1 is SQVTM and CDR2 is ANQGSEA. CDR3: CSVDDSYGYTF. As DNA, the CDR3 is TGCAGCGTGGACGACAGCTATGGCTACACCTTC.